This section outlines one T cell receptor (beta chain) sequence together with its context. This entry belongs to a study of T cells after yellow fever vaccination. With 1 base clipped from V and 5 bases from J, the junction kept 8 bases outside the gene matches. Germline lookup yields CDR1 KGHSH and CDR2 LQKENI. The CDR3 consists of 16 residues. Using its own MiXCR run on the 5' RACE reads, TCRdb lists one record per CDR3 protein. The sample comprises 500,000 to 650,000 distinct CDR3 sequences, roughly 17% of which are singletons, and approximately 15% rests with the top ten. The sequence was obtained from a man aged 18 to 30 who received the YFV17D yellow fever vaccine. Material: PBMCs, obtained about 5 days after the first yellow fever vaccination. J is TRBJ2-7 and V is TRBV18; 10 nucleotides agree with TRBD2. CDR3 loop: CASSPRPSGGGNEQYF. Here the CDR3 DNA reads TGTGCCAGCTCACCACGTCCCAGCGGGGGGGGAAACGAGCAGTACTTC. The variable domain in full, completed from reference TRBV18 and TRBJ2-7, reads NAGVMQNPRHLVRRRGQEARLRCSPMKGHSHVYWYRQLPEEGLKFMVYLQKENIIDESGMPKERFSAEFPKEGPSILRIQQVVRGDSAAYFCASSPRPSGGGNEQYFGPGTRLTVT.